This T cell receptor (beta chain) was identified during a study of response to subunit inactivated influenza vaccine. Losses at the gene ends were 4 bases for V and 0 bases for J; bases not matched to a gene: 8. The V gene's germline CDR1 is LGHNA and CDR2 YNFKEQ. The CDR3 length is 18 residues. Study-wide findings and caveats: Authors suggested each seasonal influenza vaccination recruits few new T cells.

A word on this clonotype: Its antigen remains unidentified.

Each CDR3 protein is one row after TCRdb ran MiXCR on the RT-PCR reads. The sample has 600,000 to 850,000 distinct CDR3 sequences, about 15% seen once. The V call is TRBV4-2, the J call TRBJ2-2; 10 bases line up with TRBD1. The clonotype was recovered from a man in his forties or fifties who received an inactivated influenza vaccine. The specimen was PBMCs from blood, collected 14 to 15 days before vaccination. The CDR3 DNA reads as TGTGCCAGCAGCCTAGGACAGGGGGATATCGCGAACACCGGGGAGCTGTTTTTT. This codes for CASSLGQGDIANTGELFF.